The 15 T cell receptor beta chains reported below all come from one sample, sequenced in a study of identical twins. From the 5' RACE reads, TCRdb called clonotypes with MiXCR, one entry per CDR3 protein. The table includes some 1,600,000 distinct CDR3 sequences, less than 40% detected once. The material sequenced was cord blood. These receptors originate from a newborn girl in good health.

The sample holds a few counts of this clonotype. The chain is built from TRBV3-1 and TRBJ2-3, with 8 bases that match TRBD1. The CDR3 length is 15 residues. V shed 4 bases, J shed 5 bases, and the junction held 8 bases outside the gene matches. The germline V gene encodes CDR1 LGHDT and CDR2 YNNKEL (reference sequence). The CDR3 region is CASSRSGGQLDTQYF. The CDR3 DNA follows: TGTGCCAGCAGCCGCTCAGGGGGCCAGTTAGATACGCAGTATTTT.

The chain joins TRBV5-1 to TRBJ2-3; weak D call: TRBD2 (6 bases). The V gene lost 1 base and the J gene lost 9 bases, with 18 bases spanning the gap. The CDR3 extends over 15 amino acids. Germline CDR1 is SGHRS and CDR2 is YFSETQ. Here the CDR3 reads CASSLNRGAPGTQYF. The CDR3 bases are TGCGCCAGCAGCTTGAACCGCGGGGCCCCAGGCACGCAGTATTTT.

The gene calls are TRBV20-1 and TRBJ2-3; 10 bases line up with TRBD2. V gave up 5 bases and J gave up 4 bases; unmatched junction bases: 3. Germline-derived CDR1 and CDR2 are DFQATT and SNEGSKA (reference sequence). This CDR3 region has 13 residues. CDR3 DNA: TGCAGTGCTGAACTAGCGGGACCAGATACGCAGTATTTT. This gives the protein CSAELAGPDTQYF.

This clonotype was observed at least ten times. The chain has TRBV29-1 and TRBJ1-2; the D gene is possibly TRBD1 (5 bases). The CDR3 contains 14 residues. V gave up 5 bases and J gave up 3 bases, with 16 bases separating them. Germline V lookup: CDR1 SQVTM, CDR2 ANQGSEA. Here the CDR3 reads CSVYGHSWDYGYTF. The CDR3 nucleotides are TGCAGCGTTTACGGACATTCTTGGGACTATGGCTACACCTTC.

CDR3 loop: CASSGQGQYF. The CDR3 bases are TGTGCCAGCAGCGGACAGGGCCAGTACTTC. V is TRBV6-6 and J is TRBJ2-5; 8 bases are shared with TRBD1. The CDR3 is 10 residues long. The germline CDR1 and CDR2 sequences are MNHNY and SVGAGI (reference sequence). Trimming took 6 bases from V and 10 from J; bases not matched to a gene: 1.

This clonotype was recorded a few times. V is TRBV6-1 and J is TRBJ1-6; D is unresolved. CDR3 length: 15 residues. V was shortened by 5 bases and J by 4 bases, with 12 bases between the two germline ends. Germline V gene data show CDR1 as MNHNS and CDR2 as SASEGT. The CDR3 protein is CASSRASWYNSPLHF. The DNA of the CDR3 is TGTGCCAGCAGTAGGGCGTCCTGGTATAATTCACCCCTCCACTTT.

The V gene is TRBV4-2, the J gene TRBJ2-3, with 12 bases fitting TRBD2. V gave up 3 bases and J gave up 1 base; unmatched junction bases: 5. CDR3 length: 17 amino acids. Germline V gene data show CDR1 as LGHNA and CDR2 as YNFKEQ. CDR3 sequence: CASSHLPSGGGTDTQYF. CDR3 in DNA: TGTGCCAGCAGCCACCTTCCTAGCGGGGGGGGCACAGATACGCAGTATTTT.

This clonotype was recorded at least ten times. V is TRBV20-1 and J is TRBJ2-5, with TRBD2 matching over 11 bases. The CDR3 extends over 16 amino acids. The V segment lost 1 base and the J segment 2 bases; nucleotides outside the gene matches: 6. CDR1 and CDR2 from the germline V gene are DFQATT and SNEGSKA (reference sequence). CDR3: CSARVGTSGPQETQYF. CDR3 sequence (DNA): TGCAGTGCTAGAGTCGGGACTAGCGGACCTCAAGAGACCCAGTACTTC.

There are a few counts of this clonotype. The V gene is TRBV6-1, the J gene TRBJ2-1, with 9 bases lining up with TRBD2. The germline gives CDR1 MNHNS, CDR2 SASEGT. The V and J ends lost 7 bases and 4 bases, in that order; junction bases with no gene match: 5. This CDR3 is 14 amino acids long. CDR3 nucleotide sequence: TGTGCCAGCACCGAGCGGGAGGTTTACAATGAGCAGTTCTTC. Translation: CASTEREVYNEQFF.

The chain couples TRBV10-3 to TRBJ2-4, with a possible D match to TRBD2 (6 bases). Germline values: CDR1 ENHRY, CDR2 SYGVKD. The CDR3 has 19 amino acids. V was pared by 3 bases and J by 0 bases, with 21 bases between. CDR3 residues: CAISDPRGAGRLAKNIQYF. CDR3 DNA: TGTGCCATCAGTGATCCAAGGGGAGCGGGTAGACTAGCCAAAAACATTCAGTACTTC.

A few counts support this clonotype. As DNA, the CDR3 is TGCGCCAGCAGCTTGGACCGGGCCCCCAGTACGCAGTATTTT. Translating it yields CASSLDRAPSTQYF. The chain combines TRBV5-1 with TRBJ2-3; D gene uncertain. With 0 bases removed from V and 8 bases from J, the gap between germline ends came to 13 bases. Germline CDR1 and CDR2: SGHRS and YFSETQ. This CDR3 has 14 residues.

The chain links TRBV20-1 to TRBJ2-5; the D call may be TRBD1 or TRBD2 (5 bases each). In germline, CDR1 is DFQATT, CDR2 SNEGSKA (reference sequence). This CDR3 is 16 amino acids long. Deletions cut 0 bases from V and 5 bases from J, with 19 bases between. The CDR3 DNA reads as TGCAGTGCTAGAGATCCCACTACTAGGGGCGGCGAGACCCAGTACTTC. It is translated as CSARDPTTRGGETQYF.

This clonotype was seen only a few times. This sequence joins TRBV20-1 and TRBJ2-7, with 14 bases aligning to TRBD2. V gave up 0 bases and J gave up 5 bases; unmatched junction bases: 9. The CDR3 extends over 17 amino acids. Germline V gene sequence: CDR1 DFQATT, CDR2 SNEGSKA (reference sequence). For the CDR3, the DNA is TGCAGTGCTAGAGATCTAGGACTAGCGGGGGGCCGCAACGAGCAGTACTTC. Translating it yields CSARDLGLAGGRNEQYF.

This clonotype has a handful of counts. The chain joins TRBV15 to TRBJ2-1, with 9 bases fitting TRBD2. The ends lost 1 base at V and 7 bases at J; junction bases unmatched: 14. CDR1 LNHNV and CDR2 YYDKDF come from the germline V gene (reference sequence). CDR3 length equals 18 residues. Here the CDR3 reads CATSRAERRISGRNEQFF. CDR3 coding DNA: TGTGCCACCAGCAGAGCAGAGAGGAGGATTAGCGGGAGAAATGAGCAGTTCTTC.

This clonotype was counted a few times. The chain has TRBV9 and TRBJ2-3; 9 bases align to TRBD2. The CDR3 contains 15 residues. V dropped 3 bases and J dropped 7; count of bases not matched to a gene: 9. Germline V CDR1 and CDR2: SGDLS, YYNGEE. The CDR3 sequence: CASSATAGGVNTQYF. The CDR3 DNA is TGTGCCAGCAGCGCCACAGCGGGGGGCGTAAATACGCAGTATTTT.